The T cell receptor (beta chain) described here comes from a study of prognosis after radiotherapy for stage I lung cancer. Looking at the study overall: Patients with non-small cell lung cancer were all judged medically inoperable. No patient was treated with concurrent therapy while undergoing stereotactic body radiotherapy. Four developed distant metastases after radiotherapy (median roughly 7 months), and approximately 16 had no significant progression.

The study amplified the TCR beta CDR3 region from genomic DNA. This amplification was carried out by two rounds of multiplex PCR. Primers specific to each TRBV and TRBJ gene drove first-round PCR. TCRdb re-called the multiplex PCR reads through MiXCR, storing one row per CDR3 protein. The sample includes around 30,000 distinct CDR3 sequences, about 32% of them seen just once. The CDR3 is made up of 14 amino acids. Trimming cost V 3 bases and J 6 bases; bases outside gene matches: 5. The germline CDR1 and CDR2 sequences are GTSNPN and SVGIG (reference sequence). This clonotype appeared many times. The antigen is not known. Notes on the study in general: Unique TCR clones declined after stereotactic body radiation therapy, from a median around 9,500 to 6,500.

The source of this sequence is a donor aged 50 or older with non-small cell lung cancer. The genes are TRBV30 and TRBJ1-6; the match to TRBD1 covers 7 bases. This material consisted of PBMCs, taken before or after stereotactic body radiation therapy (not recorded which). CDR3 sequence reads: CAWRIGTANSPLHF. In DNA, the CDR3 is TGTGCCTGGAGGATCGGGACAGCTAATTCACCCCTCCACTTT.